This TCR beta chain was obtained from a study of blood T cell repertoires in COVID-19. In the study's own analysis: Nucleated cell number was recorded as an estimate derived from reference gene primer amplification. Assay: immunoSEQ multiplex PCR; the TCRdb copy retains only in-frame clones and omits some. That table gives V, J and clone size, and the DNA gave D and trimming. Altogether approximately 98,000 clones are present, roughly 80% being singletons, with the ten largest covering 9.5% to 12%. Germline CDR1 reads SEHNR; CDR2 reads FQNEAQ (reference sequence). Trimming shortened V by 5 bases and J by 1 base, and 17 bases separated the two germline ends. The CDR3 runs 16 residues.

The chain is built from TRBV7-9 and TRBJ1-2; possibly TRBD1 for D (6 bases). The source is a woman older than 75 with acute or convalescent COVID-19. Sequencing input: peripheral blood. The DNA of the CDR3 is TGTGCCAGCAGCACCTCCGACAGGCGCAATAACTATGGCTACACCTTC. This codes for CASSTSDRRNNYGYTF.